The T cell receptor beta chain described here comes from a study of T-cell reconstitution after alpha-beta-depleted transplantation in children. The CDR3 spans 17 residues. The germline V gene has CDR1 LGHNA and CDR2 YNFKEQ. The V and J ends lost 0 bases and 0 bases respectively, with 9 bases between them. It was with unique molecular identifiers that the TCRbeta library was prepared. TCRdb called the PCR reads again in MiXCR, with one record for every CDR3 protein. The profile covers approximately 270,000 distinct CDR3 sequences, with more than 9% appearing a single time and about a tenth taken by the ten largest.

The rearrangement links TRBV4-2 to TRBJ2-6, with no clear D. The sample in question was PBMCs from the stem cell graft donor, obtained from the stem cell graft. The source is a human donor who donated a stem cell graft to a child with SCID. In nucleotides, the CDR3 is TGTGCCAGCAGCCAAGATATTATTACCTCTGGGGCCAACGTCCTGACTTTC. It codes for CASSQDIITSGANVLTF.